These T cell receptor beta chains were read from a single sample in a study of shared clonotypes between healthy human individuals. Generated by immunoSEQ multiplex PCR, the TCRdb table keeps only in-frame clones and is missing some. The data hold nearly 2 million clones, with about 95% observed a single time. Sequencing was performed on naive CD8+ T cells sorted from blood. These TCRs come from a man between 18 and 35 years old in good health. Each CDR3 is given with its conserved first and last residue. Each record gives: J gene, clone size, D gene, V gene, CDR3 protein, CDR3 DNA. A D gene is named only where the DNA matches it firmly. The size entry is marked missing in some rows and otherwise reads once, few, many or a size class.

>TRBJ2-5|.|TRBD2|TRBV19
CASSALLAGGWETQYF
TGTGCCAGTAGTGCGCTACTAGCGGGAGGGTGGGAGACCCAGTACTTC
>TRBJ2-1|.|.|TRBV5-5
CASSLVAGVTSNEQFF
TGTGCCAGCAGCTTGGTAGCAGGGGTGACGTCCAATGAGCAGTTCTTC
>TRBJ1-2|.|.|TRBV5-1
CASSLDRAVYGYTF
TGCGCCAGCAGCTTGGACAGGGCCGTCTATGGCTACACCTTC
>TRBJ2-1|.|TRBD2|TRBV9
CASSLAGGPYEQFF
TGTGCCAGCAGCCTAGCGGGAGGGCCCTATGAGCAGTTCTTC
>TRBJ2-1|.|.|TRBV5-4
CASSPPHTNEQFF
TGTGCCAGCAGCCCTCCCCACACGAATGAGCAGTTCTTC
>TRBJ2-5|.|.|TRBV27
CASSPTGGETQYF
TGTGCCAGCAGCCCGACTGGAGGGGAGACCCAGTACTTC
>TRBJ2-3|.|TRBD2|TRBV27
CASSLSFVAGGTDTQYF
TGTGCCAGCAGTTTATCATTCGTGGCGGGAGGCACAGATACGCAGTATTTT
>TRBJ2-5|.|TRBD2|TRBV6-1
CASSDGLAGVLQETQYF
TGTGCCAGCAGTGACGGACTAGCGGGAGTGCTGCAAGAGACCCAGTACTTC
>TRBJ2-3|.|TRBD1|TRBV7-9
CASSQRQGDTQYF
TGTGCCAGCAGCCAGCGACAGGGGGATACGCAGTATTTT
>TRBJ2-2|.|TRBD1|TRBV13
CASSVAGGVTGELFF
TGTGCCAGCAGCGTCGCAGGGGGAGTCACCGGGGAGCTGTTTTTT
>TRBJ1-2|.|.|TRBV15
CATSRGPGTGGSEGYTF
TGTGCCACCAGCAGAGGTCCCGGTACGGGAGGGTCGGAGGGCTACACCTTC
>TRBJ1-5|.|.|TRBV19
CASSGGTDNQPQHF
TGTGCCAGTAGTGGTGGGACCGACAATCAGCCCCAGCATTTT
>TRBJ1-5|.|.|TRBV20-1
CSAPQPQHF
TGCAGTGCTCCTCAGCCCCAGCATTTT
>TRBJ2-7|.|.|TRBV2
CASSDPQENYEQYF
TGTGCCAGCAGTGACCCACAGGAAAACTACGAGCAGTACTTC
>TRBJ1-2|.|.|TRBV6-1
CASGGDGYTF
TGTGCCAGCGGTGGTGACGGCTACACCTTC
>TRBJ1-1|.|.|TRBV9
CASSVDAGEEAFF
TGTGCCAGCAGCGTAGATGCGGGCGAAGAAGCTTTCTTT
>TRBJ2-7|.|.|TRBV5-6
CASNGAPELVQYF
TGTGCCAGCAATGGGGCGCCCGAACTAGTGCAGTACTTC
>TRBJ1-1|.|.|TRBV11-2
CASSFTPQASSEAFF
TGTGCCAGCAGCTTTACCCCTCAGGCCTCATCCGAAGCTTTCTTT
>TRBJ2-7|.|TRBD1|TRBV6-5
CASSYDGTGSYEQYF
TGTGCCAGCAGTTACGACGGGACAGGGAGCTACGAGCAGTACTTC
>TRBJ2-2|.|.|TRBV27
CASKEEFTGELFF
TGTGCCAGCAAAGAGGAGTTCACCGGGGAGCTGTTTTTT
>TRBJ2-1|.|TRBD2|TRBV19
CASSMVPGGPGEQFF
TGTGCCAGTAGTATGGTTCCGGGAGGGCCGGGGGAGCAGTTCTTC
>TRBJ2-5|.|.|TRBV19
CASARGGTQYF
TGTGCCAGCGCCCGCGGCGGGACCCAGTACTTC
>TRBJ2-7|.|.|TRBV5-1
CASSYHRDPEQYF
TGCGCCAGCAGCTACCACCGGGACCCGGAGCAGTACTTC
>TRBJ1-1|.|.|TRBV2
CASSGEDYTEAFF
TGTGCCAGCAGTGGTGAAGACTACACTGAAGCTTTCTTT
>TRBJ2-1|.|.|TRBV4-3
CASSQSGSVLYNEQFF
TGCGCCAGCAGCCAATCCGGGAGCGTCCTCTACAATGAGCAGTTCTTC
>TRBJ2-7|.|.|TRBV19
CASSPEVLRADEQYF
TGTGCCAGTAGTCCGGAGGTTTTGAGGGCCGACGAGCAGTACTTC
>TRBJ2-3|once|.|TRBV5-6
CASSPSTSFTDTQYF
TGTGCCAGCAGCCCATCGACCAGTTTCACAGATACGCAGTATTTT
>TRBJ2-5|.|.|TRBV27
CASSQIPSPGHQETQYF
TGTGCCAGCAGCCAGATCCCCTCTCCGGGCCACCAAGAGACCCAGTACTTC
>TRBJ1-3|.|.|TRBV2
CASSVPGMSSGNTIYF
TGTGCCAGCAGTGTGCCAGGGATGAGCTCTGGAAACACCATATATTTT
>TRBJ2-7|.|.|TRBV28
CASTSPGTYEQYF
TGTGCCAGCACAAGCCCAGGGACCTACGAGCAGTACTTC
>TRBJ2-3|.|.|TRBV2
CASEGGGTDTQYF
TGTGCCTCTGAGGGCGGGGGCACAGATACGCAGTATTTT
>TRBJ2-3|.|TRBD1|TRBV5-6
CASSSYRGGVTDTQYF
TGTGCCAGCAGTTCCTACAGGGGTGGGGTCACAGATACGCAGTATTTT
>TRBJ2-7|.|TRBD2|TRBV5-1
CASSWTSGSYEQYF
TGCGCCAGCAGTTGGACTAGCGGGAGCTACGAGCAGTACTTC
>TRBJ1-2|.|.|TRBV10-3
CAISESGRTTPYGYTF
TGTGCCATCAGTGAGTCAGGGAGAACTACCCCCTATGGCTACACCTTC
>TRBJ2-7|.|TRBD1|TRBV5-4
CASSHGRDRVWYEQYF
TGTGCCAGCAGCCATGGCCGGGACAGGGTCTGGTACGAGCAGTACTTC
>TRBJ2-7|.|.|TRBV5-1
CASIPGQSSYEQYF
TGCGCCAGCATCCCCGGACAGAGTTCCTACGAGCAGTACTTC
>TRBJ2-1|.|TRBD1|TRBV7-2
CASSSTGFEQFF
TGTGCCAGCAGCTCGACAGGGTTTGAGCAGTTCTTC
>TRBJ2-6|.|.|TRBV27
CASSLWLPGANVLTF
TGTGCCAGCAGTTTATGGTTACCGGGGGCCAACGTCCTGACTTTC
>TRBJ1-4|.|TRBD1|TRBV6-1
CASSDPGRGLTNEKLFF
TGTGCCAGCAGTGACCCAGGAAGGGGGCTAACTAATGAAAAACTGTTTTTT
>TRBJ1-6|once|.|TRBV28
CASSQGSYEPLHF
TGTGCCAGCAGCCAAGGGAGTTACGAACCCCTCCACTTT
>TRBJ2-3|.|.|TRBV5-1
CASSLWPGDTDTQYF
TGCGCCAGCAGCTTGTGGCCAGGGGACACAGATACGCAGTATTTT
>TRBJ2-1|.|.|TRBV2
CASSDTPSSYNEQFF
TGTGCCAGCAGTGACACTCCGAGCTCCTACAATGAGCAGTTCTTC
>TRBJ2-2|once|.|TRBV7-2
CASSPGVATFLYTGELFF
TGTGCCAGCAGCCCCGGGGTAGCCACCTTTCTTTACACCGGGGAGCTGTTTTTT
>TRBJ2-3|.|.|TRBV11-3
CASSPRSGADTQYF
TGTGCCAGCAGTCCACGGAGCGGAGCAGATACGCAGTATTTT
>TRBJ2-5|.|TRBD1|TRBV7-2
CASSANRGVETQYF
TGTGCCAGCAGCGCCAACAGGGGGGTAGAGACCCAGTACTTC
>TRBJ1-5|.|.|TRBV28
CASSSPHQPQHF
TGTGCCAGCAGTTCCCCACATCAGCCCCAGCATTTT
>TRBJ2-7|.|TRBD1|TRBV4-3
CASSQDRGLSEQYF
TGCGCCAGCAGCCAGGACAGGGGGCTATCCGAGCAGTACTTC
>TRBJ2-7|.|.|TRBV28
CASSLLGLKVDEQYF
TGTGCCAGCAGTTTATTGGGCCTTAAGGTCGACGAGCAGTACTTC
>TRBJ1-1|.|TRBD1|TRBV6-1
CASSADRAGKTEAFF
TGTGCCAGCAGTGCCGACAGGGCTGGAAAAACTGAAGCTTTCTTT
>TRBJ2-7|.|.|TRBV7-9
CASSPESSYEQYF
TGTGCCAGCAGTCCAGAATCAAGCTACGAGCAGTACTTC
>TRBJ2-6|.|.|TRBV27
CASSPGGANVLTF
TGTGCCAGCAGCCCGGGAGGGGCCAACGTCCTGACTTTC
>TRBJ2-4|.|TRBD2|TRBV4-1
CASSQDSSGGAYIQYF
TGCGCCAGCAGCCAAGATTCTAGCGGGGGGGCTTACATTCAGTACTTC
>TRBJ2-1|.|.|TRBV7-9
CASSFRQRPYNEQFF
TGTGCCAGCAGCTTTCGACAGCGTCCCTACAATGAGCAGTTCTTC
>TRBJ2-5|.|.|TRBV28
CASQWAVQETQYF
TGTGCCAGCCAGTGGGCGGTCCAAGAGACCCAGTACTTC
>TRBJ2-7|once|.|TRBV27
CASSFVGRGGHEQYF
TGTGCCAGCAGTTTTGTGGGCAGGGGGGGTCACGAGCAGTACTTC
>TRBJ1-4|once|.|TRBV9
CASSVDNTDEKLFF
TGTGCCAGCAGCGTAGACAACACGGATGAAAAACTGTTTTTT
>TRBJ2-7|.|TRBD1|TRBV4-1
CASSPRGTGPYEQYF
TGCGCCAGCAGCCCCCGGGGGACAGGGCCCTACGAGCAGTACTTC
>TRBJ2-7|.|.|TRBV11-2
CASSLGPDYEQYF
TGTGCCAGCAGCTTAGGCCCAGACTACGAGCAGTACTTC
>TRBJ2-1|.|TRBD2|TRBV6-6
CATHGTTDYNEQFF
TGTGCCACCCACGGGACTACCGACTACAATGAGCAGTTCTTC
>TRBJ2-7|once|TRBD1|TRBV2
CASSLYRGSSYEQYF
TGTGCCAGCAGTCTATACAGGGGGAGCTCCTACGAGCAGTACTTC